Listed below are T cell receptor beta chains from one sample, sequenced in a study of OX40 agonist ivuxolimab in advanced cancers. The data were produced by immunoSEQ multiplex PCR, yet TCRdb's version contains in-frame clones alone and is incomplete. This sample has tens of thousands of clones, with about 88% found just once. The source was CD4+ or CD8+ T cells sorted from blood, collected in a trial of the OX40 agonist ivuxolimab. These receptors all come from an adult with an advanced solid tumor such as melanoma, head and neck, liver or kidney cancer. Both conserved end residues are part of each CDR3. The order of the fields is V gene, clone size, J gene, D gene, CDR3 DNA, CDR3 protein. A D gene is named only where the DNA matches it firmly. Clone size appears in some rows only: once, few, many, or a class for an expanded clone.

V: TRBV7-2; size: .; J: TRBJ2-1; D: TRBD2; DNA: TGTGCCAGCAGCTTAGGACAAGGGAGGGTGGATGAGCAGTTCTTC; CDR3: CASSLGQGRVDEQFF
V: TRBV6-6; size: .; J: TRBJ2-6; D: .; DNA: TGTGCCAGCAGTTATATTTCCTCTGGGGCCAACGTCCTGACTTTC; CDR3: CASSYISSGANVLTF
V: TRBV2; size: .; J: TRBJ2-7; D: .; DNA: TGTGCCAGCAGCGGGACTTCGTGGGAGCAGTACTTC; CDR3: CASSGTSWEQYF
V: TRBV27; size: .; J: TRBJ2-7; D: .; DNA: TGTGCCAGCAGTCCACCGGGAGCCCGGTACGAGCAGTACTTC; CDR3: CASSPPGARYEQYF
V: TRBV9; size: .; J: TRBJ2-1; D: TRBD2; DNA: TGTGCCAGCAGCTCAAACCCCCTAGCGGAATCTACCTCCTACAATGAGCAGTTCTTC; CDR3: CASSSNPLAESTSYNEQFF
V: TRBV6-6; size: .; J: TRBJ2-1; D: TRBD2; DNA: TGTGCCAGCAGTTACTCTTTAGCGGGACCCAATGAGCAGTTCTTC; CDR3: CASSYSLAGPNEQFF
V: TRBV10-3; size: .; J: TRBJ2-5; D: TRBD2; DNA: TGTGCCATCAGTGAGACCCTGGCGGGAGTTGACGAGACCCAGTACTTC; CDR3: CAISETLAGVDETQYF
V: TRBV7-9; size: .; J: TRBJ1-3; D: TRBD1; DNA: TGTGCCAGCAGCTTAGGACAGGGGGGACGATCTTTCTCTGGAAACACCATATATTTT; CDR3: CASSLGQGGRSFSGNTIYF
V: TRBV7-9; size: .; J: TRBJ2-7; D: .; DNA: TGTGCCAGCAGCCTAGGGACCTACGAGCAGTACTTC; CDR3: CASSLGTYEQYF
V: TRBV7-6; size: .; J: TRBJ2-7; D: .; DNA: TGTGCCAGCAGCCTGAATGTGGGGGGGGCAGACGAGCAGTACTTC; CDR3: CASSLNVGGADEQYF
V: TRBV19; size: .; J: TRBJ2-1; D: TRBD2; DNA: TGTGCCAGTGCGGGGGGGGCACGAGAGCAGTTCTTC; CDR3: CASAGGAREQFF
V: TRBV5-4; size: .; J: TRBJ2-7; D: .; DNA: TGTGCCAGCAGCAGAACGGGACTGAACTACGAGCAGTACTTC; CDR3: CASSRTGLNYEQYF
V: TRBV27; size: .; J: TRBJ2-2; D: .; DNA: TGTGCCAGCAGTCCGAACACCGGGGAGCTGTTTTTT; CDR3: CASSPNTGELFF
V: TRBV19; size: .; J: TRBJ2-7; D: TRBD2; DNA: TGTGCCAGTAGTGCTGGACTAGCGGGACCCTACGAGCAGTACTTC; CDR3: CASSAGLAGPYEQYF
V: TRBV27; size: .; J: TRBJ2-5; D: TRBD1; DNA: TGTGCCAGCAGGCAGACCCAGGGGGCGGTGGAGACCCAGTACTTC; CDR3: CASRQTQGAVETQYF
V: TRBV7-8; size: .; J: TRBJ1-2; D: TRBD1; DNA: TGTGCCAGCAGCTCAAGGACAGGGGATGGCTACACCTTC; CDR3: CASSSRTGDGYTF
V: TRBV28; size: .; J: TRBJ2-7; D: .; DNA: TGTGCCAGCAGTTTGGGGCGGACCCCCTACGAGCAGTACTTC; CDR3: CASSLGRTPYEQYF
V: TRBV6-1; size: .; J: TRBJ2-3; D: .; DNA: TGTGCCAGCAGTGAAATAGGGGTTACTAGCACAGATACGCAGTATTTT; CDR3: CASSEIGVTSTDTQYF
V: TRBV14; size: .; J: TRBJ2-5; D: .; DNA: TGTGCCAGCAGCCAAGATCGCTGGACCTGGGAGACCCAGTACTTC; CDR3: CASSQDRWTWETQYF
V: TRBV4-1; size: few; J: TRBJ1-1; D: .; DNA: TGCGCCAGCAGCCAAGATTACAGGTCGAACACTGAAGCTTTCTTT; CDR3: CASSQDYRSNTEAFF
V: TRBV9; size: .; J: TRBJ1-2; D: .; DNA: TGTGCCAGCAGCGTTTGGGAGAACTATGGCTACACCTTC; CDR3: CASSVWENYGYTF
V: TRBV25-1; size: .; J: TRBJ2-7; D: .; DNA: TGTGCCAGCAGTGAACAGGGGAGTTGGGAGCAGTACTTC; CDR3: CASSEQGSWEQYF
V: TRBV7-9; size: .; J: TRBJ2-2; D: TRBD2; DNA: TGTGCCAGCAGCTTTCACGGGAGGGACACCGGGGAGCTGTTTTTT; CDR3: CASSFHGRDTGELFF
V: TRBV5-5; size: .; J: TRBJ1-5; D: TRBD1; DNA: TGTGCCAGCAGCATTGGACAGGCTAGCAATCAGCCCCAGCATTTT; CDR3: CASSIGQASNQPQHF
V: TRBV9; size: few; J: TRBJ1-1; D: .; DNA: TGTGCCAGCAGCCCCTTCTCCATGAACACTGAAGCTTTCTTT; CDR3: CASSPFSMNTEAFF
V: TRBV27; size: .; J: TRBJ2-1; D: .; DNA: TGTGCCAGCAGTTTAGGACGGAGCTCCTACAATGAGCAGTTCTTC; CDR3: CASSLGRSSYNEQFF
V: TRBV29-1; size: .; J: TRBJ2-3; D: .; DNA: TGCAGCGTCCAACTTCCCCGGGTCAGCACAGATACGCAGTATTTT; CDR3: CSVQLPRVSTDTQYF
V: TRBV2; size: .; J: TRBJ2-5; D: .; DNA: TGTGCCAGCAGTGAAAGAGTAGCGGCGGGGGAGACCCAGTACTTC; CDR3: CASSERVAAGETQYF
V: TRBV6-5; size: .; J: TRBJ2-5; D: .; DNA: TGTGCCAGCAGTTACTCCGCCGGGGATCGCGAGACCCAGTACTTC; CDR3: CASSYSAGDRETQYF
V: TRBV5-6; size: .; J: TRBJ2-1; D: TRBD1; DNA: TGTGCCAGCAGCTTGGCCGGGACAGGGTCCCACAATGAGCAGTTCTTC; CDR3: CASSLAGTGSHNEQFF
V: TRBV27; size: .; J: TRBJ1-1; D: .; DNA: TGTGCCAGCAGCCCCCGCGAAGGGCGCACTGAAGCTTTCTTT; CDR3: CASSPREGRTEAFF
V: TRBV19; size: few; J: TRBJ2-1; D: .; DNA: TGTGCCAGTAGTGAAAGCGGGTGGTTCAATGAGCAGTTCTTC; CDR3: CASSESGWFNEQFF
V: TRBV6-5; size: .; J: TRBJ2-7; D: .; DNA: TGTGCCAGCAGTTACGGGCGGGAGCAGTACTTC; CDR3: CASSYGREQYF
V: TRBV2; size: .; J: TRBJ2-1; D: TRBD2; DNA: TGTGCCAGCAGCTTTAGCGGGAGCAATGAGCAGTTCTTC; CDR3: CASSFSGSNEQFF
V: TRBV9; size: .; J: TRBJ2-1; D: TRBD1; DNA: TGTGCCAGCAGCGTTACAGGGGGTCACAATGAGCAGTTCTTC; CDR3: CASSVTGGHNEQFF